This TCR beta chain was sequenced during a study of molecular identifiers for immune sequencing clone quantification. One entry per CDR3 protein results from TCRdb running MiXCR on the PCR reads. This sample yields some 91,000 distinct CDR3 sequences, of which approximately 24% are seen a single time; around 0.92% belongs to the top ten. V was trimmed by 7 bases and J by 4 bases, leaving 19 bases between them. The CDR3 extends over 15 amino acids. Per germline, CDR1 MDHEN and CDR2 SYDVKM. This clonotype appeared a few times. The sample consisted of naive CD8+ T cells from blood, with Jurkat cell RNA spiked in. Noted subset: FACS-sorted CD8+CD4-CCR7+CD45RA+ naive T cells. The rearrangement uses TRBV28 and TRBJ1-1; D is possibly TRBD1 (5 bases). This clonotype originated in a human donor in good health. Some libraries in this study had Jurkat cell RNA spiked in. The CDR3 region has the DNA TGTGCCAGCACTATTTATTGGGGCTCGGGCACTGAAGCTTTCTTT. Amino acid sequence: CASTIYWGSGTEAFF.